This TCR beta chain derives from a study of graft-versus-host responses after intestinal transplantation. On the study more broadly: Induction using anti-thymocyte globulin, followed by tacrolimus and steroids for approximately 3 years, was given to all recipients.

Study outcomes and limitations: In recipient marrow, GvH clones were found, and some appeared first in ileum or blood.

The ends were cut back, 6 bases at V and 0 bases at J, with 2 bases in the middle. Germline V gene sequence: CDR1 MNHEY, CDR2 SVGAGI. CDR3 length equals 11 residues. Generated by immunoSEQ multiplex PCR, the TCRdb table keeps only in-frame clones and is missing some. The sample contains some 130,000 clones, about 92% of which appear only once. This clone was detected a few times. The antigen remains undetermined. This chain joins TRBV6-5 and TRBJ1-1; D gene uncertain. The source is a human donor who received an intestinal transplant. Specimen: unstimulated CD4+ T cells sorted from spleen or lymph node cells, collected before intestinal transplant. CDR3 nucleotide sequence: TGTGCCAGCAGAATGAACACTGAAGCTTTCTTT. It translates to CASRMNTEAFF.